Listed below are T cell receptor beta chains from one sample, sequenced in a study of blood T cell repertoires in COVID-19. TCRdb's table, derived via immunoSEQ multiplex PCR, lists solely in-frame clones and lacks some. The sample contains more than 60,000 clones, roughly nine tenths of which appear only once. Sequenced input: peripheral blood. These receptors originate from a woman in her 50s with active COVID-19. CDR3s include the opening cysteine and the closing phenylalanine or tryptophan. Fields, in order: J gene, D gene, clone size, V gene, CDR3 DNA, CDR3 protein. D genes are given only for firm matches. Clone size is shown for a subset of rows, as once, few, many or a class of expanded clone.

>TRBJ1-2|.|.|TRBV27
TGTGCCAGCAGTTCCTCGAGTCTCCTATCGGGCTACACCTTC
CASSSSSLLSGYTF
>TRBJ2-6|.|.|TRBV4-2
TGTGCCAGCAGCCACGAAGAGGGGACAAGCTCTGGGGCCAACGTCCTGACTTTC
CASSHEEGTSSGANVLTF
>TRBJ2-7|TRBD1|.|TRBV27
TGTGCCAGCAGGCCTCGGGACAGGAGCTCCTACGAGCAGTACTTC
CASRPRDRSSYEQYF
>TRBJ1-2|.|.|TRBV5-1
TGCGCCAGCAGCTTGGGAGCTGGGGGGAGCGGCTACACCTTC
CASSLGAGGSGYTF
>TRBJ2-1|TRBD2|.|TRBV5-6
TGTGCCAGCAGCTTGGGGCTGACTAGCGGGATTCGGTATGAGCAGTTCTTC
CASSLGLTSGIRYEQFF
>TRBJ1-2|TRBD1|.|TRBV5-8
TGTGCCAGCAGCTTGATACCGGGACAGACAACTTATGGCTACACCTTC
CASSLIPGQTTYGYTF
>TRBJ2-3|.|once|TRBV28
TGTGCCAGCAGCCCCCAGGCCTTAGGGACTAGCACAGATACGCAGTATTTT
CASSPQALGTSTDTQYF
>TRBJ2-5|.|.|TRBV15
TGTGCCACCAGCAGAAGAACGGAGGGCCCGCAAGAGACCCAGTACTTC
CATSRRTEGPQETQYF
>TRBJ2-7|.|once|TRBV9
TGTGCCAGCAGCGTAGGCCTGACATCGGAGCAGTACTTC
CASSVGLTSEQYF
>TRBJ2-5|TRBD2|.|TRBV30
TGTGCCTGGAGTCAGGAACTAGCGGGAGGAACCCAGTACTTC
CAWSQELAGGTQYF
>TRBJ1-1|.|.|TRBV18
TGTGCCAGCTCCTATACTAGGGACACTGAAGCTTTCTTT
CASSYTRDTEAFF
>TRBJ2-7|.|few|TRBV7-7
TGTGCTAGCAGCTTAGATGTGAGCTCCTACGAGCAGTACTTC
CASSLDVSSYEQYF
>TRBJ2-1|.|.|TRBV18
TGTGCCAGCTCACCTATACCGGGACTTGGCTCCTACAATGAGCAGTTCTTC
CASSPIPGLGSYNEQFF
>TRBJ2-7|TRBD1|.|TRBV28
TGTGCCAGCAGTGGGACAGGGGGTGTCACCTACGAGCAGTACTTC
CASSGTGGVTYEQYF
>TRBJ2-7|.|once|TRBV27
TGTGCCAGCAGCTGGAGACGTGAACAGGGTTCAACTCCACTCTACGAGCAGTACTTC
CASSWRREQGSTPLYEQYF
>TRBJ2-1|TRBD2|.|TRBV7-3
TGTGCCAGCAGCTTAAGCGGGAGTGTCAATGAGCAGTTCTTC
CASSLSGSVNEQFF
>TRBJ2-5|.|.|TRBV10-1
TGCGCCAGCAGTGACCCGAGCGGTGGGGAGACCCAGTACTTC
CASSDPSGGETQYF
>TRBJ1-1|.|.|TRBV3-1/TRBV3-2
TGTGCCAGCAGCCACCTTCCTACTGAAGCTTTCTTT
CASSHLPTEAFF
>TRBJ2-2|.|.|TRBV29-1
TGCAGCGTTCTCTGGGGCGGGACGAACACCGGGGAGCTGTTTTTT
CSVLWGGTNTGELFF
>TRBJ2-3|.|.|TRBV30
TGTGCCTGGAGTATCCTGCAGACTACTGACACAGATACGCAGTATTTT
CAWSILQTTDTDTQYF
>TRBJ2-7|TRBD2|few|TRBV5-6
TGTGCCAGCAGCAGTGGAACTAGCGGGATATACGAGCAGTACTTC
CASSSGTSGIYEQYF
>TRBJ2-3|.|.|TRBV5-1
TGCGCCAGCAGCTTGGATGTCGGTTCTTCTAGCACAGATACGCAGTATTTT
CASSLDVGSSSTDTQYF
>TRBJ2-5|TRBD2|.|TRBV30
TGTGCCTTAGCCGGGGGGAAACAAGAGACCCAGTACTTC
CALAGGKQETQYF
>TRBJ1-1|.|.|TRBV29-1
TGCAGCGTGAGGGCGGGGAAAGGGGCAATGAACACTGAAGCTTTCTTT
CSVRAGKGAMNTEAFF
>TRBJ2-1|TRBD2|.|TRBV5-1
TGCGCCAGCAGCTTGGCTAGCGGCAATGAGCAGTTCTTC
CASSLASGNEQFF
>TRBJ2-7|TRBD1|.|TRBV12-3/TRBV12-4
TGTGCCAGCAGGACACAGGGGGCCTACGAGCAGTACTTC
CASRTQGAYEQYF
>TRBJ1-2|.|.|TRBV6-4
TGTGCCAGCAGTGTTGAGTCAGGCGGAGGCTGCACCTTC
CASSVESGGGCTF
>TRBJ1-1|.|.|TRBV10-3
TGTGCCATCAGTGTCCGGGGTCAGAACACTGAAGCTTTCTTT
CAISVRGQNTEAFF
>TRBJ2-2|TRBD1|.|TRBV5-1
TGCGCCAGCAGCCCGGACAGGGGGGGCACCGGGGAGCTGTTTTTT
CASSPDRGGTGELFF
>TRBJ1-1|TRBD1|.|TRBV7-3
TGTGCCAGCAGCATCTCAGGGGGCACCACTGAAGCTTTCTTT
CASSISGGTTEAFF
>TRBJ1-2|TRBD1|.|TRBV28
TGTGCCAGCAGTTTAGACGACAGGGTTGGTAGCTACACCTTC
CASSLDDRVGSYTF
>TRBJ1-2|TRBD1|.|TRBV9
TGTGCCAGCAGCCTCAGACAGGGAGGTAACTATGGCTACACCTTC
CASSLRQGGNYGYTF
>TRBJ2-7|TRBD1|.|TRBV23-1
TGCGCCAGCGGGCTGACAGGGGTAGACGAGCAGTACTTC
CASGLTGVDEQYF
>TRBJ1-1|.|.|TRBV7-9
TGTGCCAGCAGCCCCGCCCCCGGGACAAGGAACACTGAAGCTTTCTTT
CASSPAPGTRNTEAFF
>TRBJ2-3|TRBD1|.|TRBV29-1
TGCAGCGTTGACCCCAGGACAGGGTTGGGGCCAGATACGCAGTATTTT
CSVDPRTGLGPDTQYF
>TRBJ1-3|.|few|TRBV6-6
TGTGCCAGTTCCTCTTACGGGTACACCATATATTTT
CASSSYGYTIYF
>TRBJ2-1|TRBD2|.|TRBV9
TGTGCCAGCAGCCTCTGGGTTAGCGGGAGCAATGAGCAGTTCTTC
CASSLWVSGSNEQFF
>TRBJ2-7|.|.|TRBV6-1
TGTGCCAGCAGTGAAGCGCAACTCATCCCGGGATCCGAGCAGTACTTC
CASSEAQLIPGSEQYF
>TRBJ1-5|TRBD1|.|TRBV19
TGTGCCAGTAGTCCGCGGACAGGGGGCTCCAATCAGCCCCAGCATTTT
CASSPRTGGSNQPQHF
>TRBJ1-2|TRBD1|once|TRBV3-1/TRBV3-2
TGTGCCAGCAGCCAAGCCGGGACAGGGACATCCGGAGGCTACACCTTC
CASSQAGTGTSGGYTF
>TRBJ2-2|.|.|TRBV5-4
TGTGCCAGCAACTGGGGGCAAAACACCGGGGAGCTGTTTTTT
CASNWGQNTGELFF
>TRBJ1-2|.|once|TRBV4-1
TGCGCCAGCAGCCAAGGGAGACAGGCCTTTAACTATGGCTACACCTTC
CASSQGRQAFNYGYTF
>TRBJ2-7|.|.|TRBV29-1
TGCAGCGTGAACCGGGACACCACCTACGAGCAGTACTTC
CSVNRDTTYEQYF
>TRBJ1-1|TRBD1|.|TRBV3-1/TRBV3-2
TGTGCCAGCAGCCAAGTAGTGGACAGGGGGCCTCTCGCTGAAGCTTTCTTT
CASSQVVDRGPLAEAFF
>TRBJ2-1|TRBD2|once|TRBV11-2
TGTGCCAGCAGCTCCGCGTGGGGAGGGCCCGAAGGCTCCTACAATGAGCAGTTCTTC
CASSSAWGGPEGSYNEQFF
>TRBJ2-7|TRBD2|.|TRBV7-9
TGTGCCAGCAGCGATCGACTAGCGGGAGAGCCCGAGCAGTACTTC
CASSDRLAGEPEQYF
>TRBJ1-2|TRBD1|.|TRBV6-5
TGTGCCAGTCTATCTGGACAGGGGAGTCATGGCTACACCTTC
CASLSGQGSHGYTF
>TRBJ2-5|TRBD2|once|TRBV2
TGTGCCAGCAGTGGGGTAGCGGGAGTGGAGACCCAGTACTTC
CASSGVAGVETQYF
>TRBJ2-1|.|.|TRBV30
TGTGCCTGGAGTGCACCGGGGAGCCGCTCCTACAATGAGCAGTTCTTC
CAWSAPGSRSYNEQFF
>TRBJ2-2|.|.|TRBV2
TGTGCCAGCAATGGGGGCGTGGAGAACACCGGGGAGCTGTTTTTT
CASNGGVENTGELFF
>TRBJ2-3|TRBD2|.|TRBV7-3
TGTGCCAGCAGCCCCCTCCCTCGCGGGAGAAGCACAGATACGCAGTATTTT
CASSPLPRGRSTDTQYF
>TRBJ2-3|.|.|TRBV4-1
TGCGCCAGCAGCTGGGGGGAAACTAGCACAGATACGCAGTATTTT
CASSWGETSTDTQYF
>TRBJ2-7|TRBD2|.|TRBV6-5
TGTGCCAGCACGTTGGCTAGCGGTCCCTACGAGCAGTACTTC
CASTLASGPYEQYF